Presented here are 6 T cell receptor beta chains from one specimen sequenced in a study of cytomegalovirus exposure and HLA in healthy donors. Only in-frame clones appear in the TCRdb table, and some are missing; sequencing was by immunoSEQ multiplex PCR. The table shows about 150,000 clones, with 70% to 90% occurring only once. The sequencing input was PBMCs. These receptors all stem from a man aged 18 to 29 in good health and CMV-seropositive.

The gene calls are TRBV5-1 and TRBJ2-1; 9 bases fit TRBD1. The germline V gene has CDR1 SGHRS and CDR2 YFSETQ. CDR3 length equals 16 residues. Losses at the gene ends were 7 bases for V and 0 bases for J; bases not matched to a gene: 8. CDR3 DNA sequence: TGCGCCAGCGTACAGGGGGCGCAGAACTCCTACAATGAGCAGTTCTTC. Encoded protein: CASVQGAQNSYNEQFF.

This clone occurred once. This chain connects TRBV19 to TRBJ1-2; TRBD1 matches 7 bases. CDR3 size: 17 residues. The junction had 16 bases not matched to a gene; V was cut back by 5 bases and J by 4 bases. The germline CDR1 and CDR2 sequences are LNHDA and SQIVND (reference sequence). The CDR3 DNA sequence: TGTGCCAGTAGTCCCCAGAATCCGACAGGGTTGGGCTATGGCTACACCTTC. Amino acid sequence: CASSPQNPTGLGYGYTF.

The chain recombines TRBV6-5 with TRBJ2-1; no clear D. Per germline, CDR1 MNHEY and CDR2 SVGAGI. The CDR3 consists of 16 residues. V lost 2 bases and J lost 0, with 11 bases in between. This CDR3 reads CASSYEAPSSYNEQFF. In DNA, the CDR3 is TGTGCCAGCAGTTACGAGGCGCCGAGCTCCTACAATGAGCAGTTCTTC.

The chain is built from TRBV19 and TRBJ2-7, with 9 bases aligning to TRBD2. Germline V gene sequence: CDR1 LNHDA, CDR2 SQIVND (reference sequence). V shed 6 bases and J 5 bases; nucleotides not matched to a gene: 8. This CDR3 spans 14 amino acids. The chain's CDR3 is CASRPSGIGDEQYF. The CDR3 DNA sequence: TGTGCCAGTAGACCTAGCGGGATAGGCGACGAGCAGTACTTC. Together with reference TRBV19 and TRBJ2-7, the CDR3 gives the full variable domain: DGGITQSPKYLFRKEGQNVTLSCEQNLNHDAMYWYRQDPGQGLRLIYYSQIVNDFQKGDIAEGYSVSREKKESFPLTVTSAQKNPTAFYLCASRPSGIGDEQYFGPGTRLTVT.

This clone was seen a few times. The V and J genes are TRBV7-6 and TRBJ1-6; TRBD1 is a possible D gene (6 bases). Deletions cut 5 bases from V and 7 bases from J, with 15 bases between. The germline V gene has CDR1 SGHVS and CDR2 FNYEAQ. The CDR3 consists of 15 residues. The CDR3 DNA sequence: TGTGCCAGCAGCCCCCAGGACAGCTCCAATTCACCCCTCCACTTT. The encoded protein is CASSPQDSSNSPLHF.

The chain links TRBV7-2 to TRBJ2-1; D remains unclear. This CDR3 is 14 amino acids long. Trimming shortened V by 1 base and J by 2 bases, and 6 bases separated the two germline ends. Looked up from germline, CDR1 is SGHTA and CDR2 is FQGNSA. This CDR3 is CASSLERAYNEQFF. In DNA, the CDR3 is TGTGCCAGCAGCTTAGAAAGAGCCTACAATGAGCAGTTCTTC.